This T cell receptor beta chain was captured by sequencing in a study of spatial heterogeneity in lung cancer. Across the whole study: Sequenced follow-up PBMC samples came a median of approximately 2 years after resection, where available.

TCR cDNA molecules each had a unique molecular identifier. TCRdb redid the calling of the 5' RACE reads with MiXCR, one entry per CDR3 protein. The sample consists of around 110,000 distinct CDR3 sequences, 12% of them appearing once. The V gene lost 0 bases and the J gene lost 0 bases, with 10 bases spanning the gap. Germline CDR1 and CDR2: SGDLS and YYNGEE. The CDR3 runs to 15 residues. This sample's time point: blood at routine non-recurrence follow-up after resection. Whole RNA obtained from tumor, nontumor lung or frozen PBMC underwent sequencing without sorting. The sample here was PBMCs, taken at follow-up. The chain couples TRBV9 to TRBJ2-7; TRBD1 or TRBD2 may be the D gene (5 bases each). The receptor was derived from a male donor with early-stage non-small cell lung cancer. CDR3 region: CASSVGGADSYEQYF. CDR3 sequence (DNA): TGTGCCAGCAGCGTAGGAGGGGCTGACTCCTACGAGCAGTACTTC.